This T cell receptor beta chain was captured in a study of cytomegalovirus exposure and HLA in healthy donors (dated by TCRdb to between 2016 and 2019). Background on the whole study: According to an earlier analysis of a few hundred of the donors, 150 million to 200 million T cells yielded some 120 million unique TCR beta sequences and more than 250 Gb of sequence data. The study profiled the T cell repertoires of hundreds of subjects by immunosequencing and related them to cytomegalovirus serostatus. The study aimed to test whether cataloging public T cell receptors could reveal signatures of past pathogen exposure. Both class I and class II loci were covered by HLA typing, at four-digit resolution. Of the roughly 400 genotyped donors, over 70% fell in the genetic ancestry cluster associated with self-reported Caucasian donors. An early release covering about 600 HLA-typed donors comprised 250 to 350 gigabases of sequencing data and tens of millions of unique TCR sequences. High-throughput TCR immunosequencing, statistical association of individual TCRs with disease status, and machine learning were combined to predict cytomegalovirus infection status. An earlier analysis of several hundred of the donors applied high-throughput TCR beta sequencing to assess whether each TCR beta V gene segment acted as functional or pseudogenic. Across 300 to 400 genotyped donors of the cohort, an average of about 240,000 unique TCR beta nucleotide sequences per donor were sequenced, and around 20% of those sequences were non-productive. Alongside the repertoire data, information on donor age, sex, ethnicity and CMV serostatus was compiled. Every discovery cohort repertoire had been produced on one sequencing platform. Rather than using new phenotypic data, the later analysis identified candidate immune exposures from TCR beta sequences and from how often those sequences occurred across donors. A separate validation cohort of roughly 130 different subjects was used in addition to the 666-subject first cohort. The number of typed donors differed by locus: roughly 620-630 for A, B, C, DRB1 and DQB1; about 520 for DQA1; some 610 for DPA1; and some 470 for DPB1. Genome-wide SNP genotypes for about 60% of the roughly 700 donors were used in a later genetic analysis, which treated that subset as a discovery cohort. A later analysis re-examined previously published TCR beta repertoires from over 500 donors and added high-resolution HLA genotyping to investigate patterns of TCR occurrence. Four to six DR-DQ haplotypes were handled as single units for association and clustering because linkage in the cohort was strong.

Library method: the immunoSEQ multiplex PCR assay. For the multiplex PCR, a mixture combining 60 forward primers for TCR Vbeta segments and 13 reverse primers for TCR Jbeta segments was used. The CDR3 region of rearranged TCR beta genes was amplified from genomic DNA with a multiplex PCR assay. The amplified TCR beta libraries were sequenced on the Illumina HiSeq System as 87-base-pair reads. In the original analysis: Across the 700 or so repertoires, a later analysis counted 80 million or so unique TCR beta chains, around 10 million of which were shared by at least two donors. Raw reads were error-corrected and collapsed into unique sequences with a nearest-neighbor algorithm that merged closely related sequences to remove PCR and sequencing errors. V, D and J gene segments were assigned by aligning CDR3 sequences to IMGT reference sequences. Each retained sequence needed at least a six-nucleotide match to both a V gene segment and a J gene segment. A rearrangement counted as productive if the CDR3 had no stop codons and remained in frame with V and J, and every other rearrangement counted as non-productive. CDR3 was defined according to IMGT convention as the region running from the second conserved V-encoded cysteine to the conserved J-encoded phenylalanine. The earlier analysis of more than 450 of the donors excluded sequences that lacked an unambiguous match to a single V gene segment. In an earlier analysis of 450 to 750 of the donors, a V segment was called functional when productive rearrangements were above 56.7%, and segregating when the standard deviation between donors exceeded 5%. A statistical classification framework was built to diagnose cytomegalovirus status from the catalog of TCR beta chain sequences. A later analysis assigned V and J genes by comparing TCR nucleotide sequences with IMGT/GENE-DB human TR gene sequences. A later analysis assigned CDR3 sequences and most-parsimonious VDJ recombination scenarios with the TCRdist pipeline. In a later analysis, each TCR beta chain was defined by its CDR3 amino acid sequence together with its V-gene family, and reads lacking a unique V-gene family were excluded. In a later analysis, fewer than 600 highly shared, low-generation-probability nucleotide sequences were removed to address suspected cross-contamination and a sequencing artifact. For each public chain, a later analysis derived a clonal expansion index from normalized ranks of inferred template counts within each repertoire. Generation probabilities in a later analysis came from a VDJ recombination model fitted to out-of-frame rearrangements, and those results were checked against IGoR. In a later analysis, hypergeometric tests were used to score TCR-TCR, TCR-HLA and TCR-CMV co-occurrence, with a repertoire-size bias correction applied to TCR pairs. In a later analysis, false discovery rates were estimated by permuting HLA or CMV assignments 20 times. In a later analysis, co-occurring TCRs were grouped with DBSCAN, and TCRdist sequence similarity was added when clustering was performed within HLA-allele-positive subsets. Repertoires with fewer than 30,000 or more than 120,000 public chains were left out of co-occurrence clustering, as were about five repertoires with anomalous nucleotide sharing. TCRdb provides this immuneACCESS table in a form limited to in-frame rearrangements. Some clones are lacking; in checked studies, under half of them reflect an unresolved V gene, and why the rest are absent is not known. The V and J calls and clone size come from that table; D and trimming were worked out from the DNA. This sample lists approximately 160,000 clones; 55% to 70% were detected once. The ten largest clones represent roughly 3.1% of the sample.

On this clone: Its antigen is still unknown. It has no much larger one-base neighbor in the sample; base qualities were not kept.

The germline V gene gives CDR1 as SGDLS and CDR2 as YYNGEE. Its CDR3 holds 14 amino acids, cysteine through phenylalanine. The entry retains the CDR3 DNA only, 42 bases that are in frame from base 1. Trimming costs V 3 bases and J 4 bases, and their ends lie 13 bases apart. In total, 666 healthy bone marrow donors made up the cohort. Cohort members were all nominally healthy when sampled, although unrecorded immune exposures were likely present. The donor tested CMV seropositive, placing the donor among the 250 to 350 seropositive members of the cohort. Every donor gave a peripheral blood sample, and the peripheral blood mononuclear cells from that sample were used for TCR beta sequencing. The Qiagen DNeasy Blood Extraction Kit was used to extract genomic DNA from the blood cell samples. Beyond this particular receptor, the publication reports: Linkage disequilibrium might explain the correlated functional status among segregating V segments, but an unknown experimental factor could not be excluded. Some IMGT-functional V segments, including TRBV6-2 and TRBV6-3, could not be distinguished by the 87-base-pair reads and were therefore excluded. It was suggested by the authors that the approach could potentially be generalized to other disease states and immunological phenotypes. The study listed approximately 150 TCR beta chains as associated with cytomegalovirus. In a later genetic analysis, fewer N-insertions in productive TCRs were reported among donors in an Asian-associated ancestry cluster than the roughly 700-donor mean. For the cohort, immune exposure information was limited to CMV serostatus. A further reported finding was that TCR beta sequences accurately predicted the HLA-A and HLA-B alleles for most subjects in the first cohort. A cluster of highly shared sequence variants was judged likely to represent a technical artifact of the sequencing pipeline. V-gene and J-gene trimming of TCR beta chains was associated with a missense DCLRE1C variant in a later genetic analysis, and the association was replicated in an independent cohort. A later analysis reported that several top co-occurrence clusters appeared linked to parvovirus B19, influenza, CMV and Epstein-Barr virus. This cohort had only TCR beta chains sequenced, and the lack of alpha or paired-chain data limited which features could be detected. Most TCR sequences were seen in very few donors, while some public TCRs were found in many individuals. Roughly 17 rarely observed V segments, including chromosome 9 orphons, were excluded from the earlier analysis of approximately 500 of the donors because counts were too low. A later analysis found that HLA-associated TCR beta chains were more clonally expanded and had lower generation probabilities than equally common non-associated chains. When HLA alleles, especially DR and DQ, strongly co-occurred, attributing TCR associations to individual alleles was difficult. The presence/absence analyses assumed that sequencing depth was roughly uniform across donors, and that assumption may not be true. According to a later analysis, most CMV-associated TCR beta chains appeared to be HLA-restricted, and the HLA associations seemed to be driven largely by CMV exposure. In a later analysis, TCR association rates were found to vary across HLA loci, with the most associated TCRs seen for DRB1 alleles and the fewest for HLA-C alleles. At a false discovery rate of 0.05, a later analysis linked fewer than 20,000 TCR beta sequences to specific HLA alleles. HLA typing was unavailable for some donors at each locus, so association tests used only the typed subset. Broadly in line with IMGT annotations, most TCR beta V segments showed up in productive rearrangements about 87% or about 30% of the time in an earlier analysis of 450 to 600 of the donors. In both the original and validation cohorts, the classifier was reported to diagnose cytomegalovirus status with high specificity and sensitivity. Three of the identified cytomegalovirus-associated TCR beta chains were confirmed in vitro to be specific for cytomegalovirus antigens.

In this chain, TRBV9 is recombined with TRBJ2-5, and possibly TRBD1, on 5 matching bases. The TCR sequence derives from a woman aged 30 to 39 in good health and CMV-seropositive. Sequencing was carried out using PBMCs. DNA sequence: TGTGCCAGCAGCGATCCCAGGGAATTAGAGACCCAGTACTTC. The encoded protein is CASSDPRELETQYF.